This T cell receptor (beta chain) comes out of a study of cytomegalovirus exposure and HLA in healthy donors. PCR employed 60 Vbeta and 13 Jbeta primers. TCRdb keeps only in-frame clones here, not all; method: immunoSEQ multiplex PCR. The top ten hold around 1.5% of the sample, which has more than 200,000 clones, roughly 80% seen once. The ends were cut back, 8 bases at V and 6 bases at J, with 15 bases in the middle. Germline V gives CDR1 MNHEY, CDR2 SMNVEV (reference sequence). The CDR3 consists of 13 residues. The J gene is TRBJ2-3, the V gene TRBV27; perhaps TRBD1 as D (5 bases). Material for sequencing was PBMCs. This clonotype was obtained from a girl under 18 in good health and CMV-seronegative. The CDR3 reads CASQVGVSDTQYF. CDR3 nucleotide sequence: TGTGCCAGCCAGGTAGGGGTTTCGGATACGCAGTATTTT.